This entry lists 16 T cell receptor beta chains sequenced from one sample in a study of T-cell memory formation after mild COVID-19. TCRdb re-called the 5' RACE reads through MiXCR, storing one row per CDR3 protein. The table shows roughly 310,000 distinct CDR3 sequences, with more than 15% occurring only once. Sequenced: PBMCs or a T cell subset sorted from them (not recorded which). These receptors came from a man aged 18 to 35 who had mild COVID-19 (a few samples of this study predate the infection). Cell type and time point are not known.

This clonotype was picked up a small number of times. The genes are TRBV7-2 and TRBJ2-1, with a weak D call TRBD2 (6 bases). The CDR3 is made up of 13 amino acids. Trimming left V 5 bases short and J 9 bases short, with 14 bases between. The germline V gene encodes CDR1 SGHTA and CDR2 FQGNSA. CDR3 coding DNA: TGTGCCAGCAGCCTACCAGGAGGGGTTGAGCAGTTCTTC. Protein: CASSLPGGVEQFF.

This clonotype was seen repeatedly, ten times or more. The chain links TRBV4-1 to TRBJ1-5; D is uncertain. The germline V and J ends were trimmed by 0 bases and 4 bases, with 7 bases remaining between them. Per germline, CDR1 MGHRA and CDR2 YSYEKL. The CDR3 loop spans 14 amino acids. The CDR3 here is CASSQDQLNQPQHF. The DNA of the CDR3 is TGCGCCAGCAGCCAAGATCAACTGAATCAGCCCCAGCATTTT.

This chain joins TRBV7-2 and TRBJ2-3, with TRBD2 matching 11 bases. V trimming: 5 bases; J trimming: 4 bases; junction bases outside the gene matches: 14. This CDR3 is 18 amino acids long. The germline V gene encodes CDR1 SGHTA and CDR2 FQGNSA. The CDR3 loop is CASSRHIAGGPQPDTQYF. CDR3 nucleotides: TGTGCCAGCAGCCGCCACATAGCGGGGGGGCCTCAGCCAGATACGCAGTATTTT.

This sequence joins TRBV7-2 and TRBJ2-1; 10 bases are a match to TRBD1. CDR3 length equals 16 residues. Germline values: CDR1 SGHTA, CDR2 FQGNSA. The V segment lost 5 bases and the J segment 8 bases; nucleotides outside the gene matches: 12. CDR3 in DNA: TGTGCCAGCAGCCGATTCCCGGGACAGGGGTTCGATGAGCAGTTCTTC. This sequence encodes CASSRFPGQGFDEQFF.

This chain joins TRBV7-9 and TRBJ1-4; maybe TRBD1 (5 bases). V lost 4 bases and J lost 0, with 21 bases in between. Germline lookup yields CDR1 SEHNR and CDR2 FQNEAQ (reference sequence). This CDR3 spans 19 amino acids. CDR3 nucleotide sequence: TGTGCCAGCAGCTGGCCTAAAACGGGGGGAAGTGCAACTAATGAAAAACTGTTTTTT. Translation gives CASSWPKTGGSATNEKLFF.

J is TRBJ2-5 and V is TRBV7-2; 9 bases are a match to TRBD1. CDR1 is SGHTA and CDR2 is FQGNSA in the germline V gene. Germline trimming cut 3 bases from V and 4 bases from J; bases unmatched to any gene: 3. The CDR3 length is 14 residues. The CDR3 region has the DNA TGTGCCAGCAGCTTTGGACAGGGGCGAGAGACCCAGTACTTC. Translation: CASSFGQGRETQYF.

This clonotype has ten or more counts. V gene TRBV7-2 combines with J gene TRBJ1-2; D is unresolved. Germline CDR1 is SGHTA and CDR2 is FQGNSA. The CDR3 is made up of 12 amino acids. V gave up 3 bases and J gave up 2 bases, with 4 bases separating them. CDR3 loop: CASSLTNYGYTF. In nucleotides, the CDR3 is TGTGCCAGCAGCTTGACAAACTATGGCTACACCTTC.

This clonotype was detected only a few times. The chain uses TRBV5-6 and TRBJ1-1; tentatively, D is TRBD1 (5 bases). This CDR3 comprises 14 residues. V was cut by 1 base and J by 6 bases, with 13 bases left in between. CDR1 SGHDT and CDR2 YYEEEE come from the germline V gene. The CDR3 DNA reads TGTGCCAGCAGCTTGCGAGGGTCGGGGGCTGAAGCTTTCTTT. It is translated as CASSLRGSGAEAFF.

The V call is TRBV10-3, the J call TRBJ2-7, with TRBD2 matching 14 bases. Germline CDR1 and CDR2: ENHRY and SYGVKD. CDR3 size: 17 residues. After removal of 6 bases from V and 2 bases from J, the junction contained 9 bases not matched to a gene. Here the CDR3 reads CAISRGLAGGGPYEQYF. The CDR3, as DNA: TGTGCCATCAGCCGCGGACTAGCGGGGGGAGGCCCCTACGAGCAGTACTTC.

The V call is TRBV5-6, the J call TRBJ1-1; D is unclear. V lost 4 bases to trimming and J lost 2 bases, with 15 bases between them. The CDR3 loop spans 15 amino acids. Germline CDR1 is SGHDT and CDR2 is YYEEEE. The CDR3 DNA reads TGTGCCAGCAGCGCCCTTGGGGTAGGAAACACTGAAGCTTTCTTT. Translated: CASSALGVGNTEAFF.

This clonotype occurred many times. V and J are TRBV12-3 or TRBV12-4 and TRBJ1-1, with D uncertain. V shed 3 bases and J shed 1 base, with 6 bases lying between them. This CDR3 has 13 residues. DNA for the CDR3: TGTGCCAGCAGTTTTCGCAGGAACACTGAAGCTTTCTTT. Its translation: CASSFRRNTEAFF.

This clonotype was recorded many times. The chain combines TRBV12-3 or TRBV12-4 with TRBJ2-3, with D tentatively TRBD2 (5 bases). Trimming took off 3 bases at V and 0 bases at J, with 7 bases between the two ends. The CDR3 sequence is 14 residues long. Written as DNA, the CDR3 is TGTGCCAGCAGTTTCGGGGAAAGCACAGATACGCAGTATTTT. It encodes CASSFGESTDTQYF.

This clonotype was seen only a few times. This rearrangement joins TRBV25-1 to TRBJ1-5; a weak D match, TRBD1 (6 bases). The germline gives CDR1 MGHDK, CDR2 SYGVNS. The CDR3 contains 13 residues. Between the trimmed V and J ends, which lost 4 bases and 5 bases, there was a span of 9 bases. The CDR3, as DNA: TGTGCCAGCAGTGCTTACAGGGATCAGCCCCAGCATTTT. Translated, it gives CASSAYRDQPQHF.

This rearrangement joins TRBV29-1 to TRBJ2-6; D might be TRBD1 (6 bases). Germline V CDR1 and CDR2: SQVTM, ANQGSEA. With 5 bases removed from V and 5 bases from J, the gap between germline ends came to 13 bases. CDR3 length: 14 amino acids. CDR3 sequence: CSVYQGNRANVLTF. The CDR3, as DNA: TGCAGCGTTTATCAGGGGAATCGGGCCAACGTCCTGACTTTC.

This clonotype has just a few counts. The chain links TRBV20-1 to TRBJ1-1; D gene ambiguous. CDR1 is DFQATT and CDR2 is SNEGSKA in the germline V gene (reference sequence). V was trimmed by 6 bases and J by 1 base, leaving 15 bases between them. This CDR3 comprises 14 residues. The CDR3 protein is CSAKLRRGNTEAFF. CDR3 coding DNA: TGCAGTGCCAAATTACGGAGAGGGAACACTGAAGCTTTCTTT.

In this sample, this clonotype turned up a few times. The chain joins TRBV7-9 to TRBJ2-7; 8 positions agree with TRBD2. V lost 5 bases, J lost 4 bases, and 13 bases stayed unmatched. The V gene's germline CDR1 is SEHNR and CDR2 FQNEAQ (reference sequence). The CDR3 runs 16 residues. The CDR3 here is CASSLQHGGGTYEQYF. For the CDR3, the DNA is TGTGCCAGCAGCCTCCAGCACGGCGGGGGGACGTACGAGCAGTACTTC. Full variable domain (rest looked up from reference TRBV7-9 and TRBJ2-7): DTGVSQNPRHKITKRGQNVTFRCDPISEHNRLYWYRQTLGQGPEFLTYFQNEAQLEKSRLLSDRFSAERPKGSFSTLEIQRTEQGDSAMYLCASSLQHGGGTYEQYFGPGTRLTVT.